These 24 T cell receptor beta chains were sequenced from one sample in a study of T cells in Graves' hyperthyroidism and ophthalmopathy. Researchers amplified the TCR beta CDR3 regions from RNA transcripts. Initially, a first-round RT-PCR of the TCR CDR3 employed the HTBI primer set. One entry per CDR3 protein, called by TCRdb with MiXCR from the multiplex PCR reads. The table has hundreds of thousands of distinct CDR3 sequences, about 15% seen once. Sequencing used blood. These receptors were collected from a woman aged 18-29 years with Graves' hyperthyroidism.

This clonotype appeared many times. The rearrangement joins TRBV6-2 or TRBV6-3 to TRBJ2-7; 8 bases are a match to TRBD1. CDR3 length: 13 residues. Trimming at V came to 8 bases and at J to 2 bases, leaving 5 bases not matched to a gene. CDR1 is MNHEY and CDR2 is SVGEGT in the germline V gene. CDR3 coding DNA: TGTGCCAGCTCAGGGGGCAGAGCCTACGAGCAGTACTTC. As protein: CASSGGRAYEQYF.

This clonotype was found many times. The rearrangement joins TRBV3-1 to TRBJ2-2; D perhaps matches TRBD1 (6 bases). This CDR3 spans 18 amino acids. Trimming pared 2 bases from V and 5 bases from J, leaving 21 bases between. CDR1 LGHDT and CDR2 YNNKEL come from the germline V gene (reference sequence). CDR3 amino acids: CASSQLLNRVVRTGELFF. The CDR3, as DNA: TGTGCCAGCAGCCAACTCCTGAACAGGGTAGTGCGGACCGGGGAGCTGTTTTTT.

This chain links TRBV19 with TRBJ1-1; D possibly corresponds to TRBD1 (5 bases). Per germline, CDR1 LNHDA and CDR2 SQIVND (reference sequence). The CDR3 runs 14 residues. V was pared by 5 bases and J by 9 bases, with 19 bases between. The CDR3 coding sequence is TGTGCCAGTAGTGCCCTGGGGGGTAGAGGAAAAGCTTTCTTT. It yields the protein CASSALGGRGKAFF.

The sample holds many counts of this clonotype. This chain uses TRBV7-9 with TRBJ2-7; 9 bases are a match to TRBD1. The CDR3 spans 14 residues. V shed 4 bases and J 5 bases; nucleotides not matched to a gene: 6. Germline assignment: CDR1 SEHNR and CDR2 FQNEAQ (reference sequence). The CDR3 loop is CASSYGTGRDEQYF. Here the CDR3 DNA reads TGTGCCAGCAGCTACGGGACAGGGAGGGACGAGCAGTACTTC.

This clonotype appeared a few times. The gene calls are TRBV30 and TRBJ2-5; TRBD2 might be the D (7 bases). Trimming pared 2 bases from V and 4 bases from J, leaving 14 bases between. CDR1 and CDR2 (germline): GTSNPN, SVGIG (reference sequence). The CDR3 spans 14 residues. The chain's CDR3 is CAWSPWGGRETQYF. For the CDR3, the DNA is TGTGCCTGGAGTCCTTGGGGGGGCAGAGAGACCCAGTACTTC.

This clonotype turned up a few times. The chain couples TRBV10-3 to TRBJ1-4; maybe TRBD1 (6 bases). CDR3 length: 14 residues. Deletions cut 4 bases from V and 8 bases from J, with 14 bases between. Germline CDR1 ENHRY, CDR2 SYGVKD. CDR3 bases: TGTGCCATCAGTGGCGGACAGCCAGCGGAAAAACTGTTTTTT. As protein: CAISGGQPAEKLFF.

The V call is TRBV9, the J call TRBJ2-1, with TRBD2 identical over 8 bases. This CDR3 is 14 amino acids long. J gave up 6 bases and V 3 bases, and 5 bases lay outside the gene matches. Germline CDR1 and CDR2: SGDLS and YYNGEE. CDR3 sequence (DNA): TGTGCCAGCAGCGCCTCGGGGGGGGGCAATGAGCAGTTCTTC. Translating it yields CASSASGGGNEQFF.

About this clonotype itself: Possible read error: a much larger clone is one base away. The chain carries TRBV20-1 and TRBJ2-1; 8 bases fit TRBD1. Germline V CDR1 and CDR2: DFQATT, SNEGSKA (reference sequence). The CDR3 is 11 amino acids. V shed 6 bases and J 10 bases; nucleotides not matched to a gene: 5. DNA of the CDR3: TGCAGTGCAAACAGGGGGTACGAGCAGTTCTTC. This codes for CSANRGYEQFF.

This chain's CDR3 is CASSMASSTDTQYF. CDR3 nucleotide sequence: TGTGCCAGTAGTATGGCTTCTAGCACAGATACGCAGTATTTT. The rearrangement joins TRBV19 to TRBJ2-3; D ambiguous. The CDR3 has 14 residues. Germline V gene lookup returns CDR1 LNHDA and CDR2 SQIVND (reference sequence). V lost 3 bases, J lost 0 bases, and 7 bases lay in between.

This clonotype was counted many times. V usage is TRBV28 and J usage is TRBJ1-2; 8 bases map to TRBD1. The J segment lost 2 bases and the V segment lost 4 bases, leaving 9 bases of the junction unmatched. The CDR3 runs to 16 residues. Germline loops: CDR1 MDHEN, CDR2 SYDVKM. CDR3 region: CASSSPRQGRNYGYTF. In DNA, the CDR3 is TGTGCCAGCAGTTCCCCCCGACAGGGGCGCAACTATGGCTACACCTTC.

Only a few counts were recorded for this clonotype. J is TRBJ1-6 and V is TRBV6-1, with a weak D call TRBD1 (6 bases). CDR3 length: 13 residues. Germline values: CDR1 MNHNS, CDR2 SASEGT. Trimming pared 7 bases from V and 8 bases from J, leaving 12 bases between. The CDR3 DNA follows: TGTGCCAGCAATGCAGGGGTTCATTCACCCCTCCACTTT. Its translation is CASNAGVHSPLHF.

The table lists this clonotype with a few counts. In nucleotides, the CDR3 is TGTGCCACCAGTGGAGGAGCGGGAGCCCACAATGAGCAGTTCTTC. Its protein is CATSGGAGAHNEQFF. V gene TRBV24-1 combines with J gene TRBJ2-1, with 8 bases fitting TRBD2. Germline lookup yields CDR1 KGHDR and CDR2 SFDVKD. CDR3 length: 15 residues. The J segment lost 5 bases and the V segment lost 5 bases, leaving 7 bases of the junction unmatched.

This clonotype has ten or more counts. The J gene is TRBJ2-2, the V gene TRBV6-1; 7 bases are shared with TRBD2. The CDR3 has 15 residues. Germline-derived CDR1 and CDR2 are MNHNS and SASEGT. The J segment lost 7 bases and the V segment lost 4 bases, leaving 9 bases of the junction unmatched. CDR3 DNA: TGTGCCAGCAGTGGCGGGACTAATAAAAACGGGGAGCTGTTTTTT. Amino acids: CASSGGTNKNGELFF.

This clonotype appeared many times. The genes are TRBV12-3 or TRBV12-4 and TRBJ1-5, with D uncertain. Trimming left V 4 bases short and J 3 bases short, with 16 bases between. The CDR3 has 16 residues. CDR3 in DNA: TGTGCCAGCAGTTCCCAGACTGGAACCTACAATCAGCCCCAGCATTTT. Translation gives CASSSQTGTYNQPQHF.

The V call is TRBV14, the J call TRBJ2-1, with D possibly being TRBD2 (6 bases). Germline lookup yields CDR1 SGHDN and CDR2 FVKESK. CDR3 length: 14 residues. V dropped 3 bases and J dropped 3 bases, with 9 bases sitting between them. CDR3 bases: TGTGCCAGCAGCCATCGCGGGGACTACAATGAGCAGTTCTTC. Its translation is CASSHRGDYNEQFF.

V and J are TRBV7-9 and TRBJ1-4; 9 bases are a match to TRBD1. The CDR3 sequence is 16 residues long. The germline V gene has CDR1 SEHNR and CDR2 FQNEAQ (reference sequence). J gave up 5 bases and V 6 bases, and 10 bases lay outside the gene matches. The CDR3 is CASRLKGQGLNEKLFF. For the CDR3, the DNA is TGTGCCAGCAGGTTAAAGGGACAGGGCTTGAATGAAAAACTGTTTTTT. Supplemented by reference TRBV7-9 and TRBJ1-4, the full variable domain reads DTGVSQNPRHKITKRGQNVTFRCDPISEHNRLYWYRQTLGQGPEFLTYFQNEAQLEKSRLLSDRFSAERPKGSFSTLEIQRTEQGDSAMYLCASRLKGQGLNEKLFFGSGTQLSVL.

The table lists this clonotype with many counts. CDR3 nucleotides: TGTGCCACCAGTGATCCTGTGGCGGGCGCTGGCTCCTACAATGAGCAGTTCTTC. Its translation: CATSDPVAGAGSYNEQFF. The genes are TRBV24-1 and TRBJ2-1, with D possibly being TRBD2 (5 bases). The CDR3 consists of 18 residues. Between the trimmed V and J ends, which lost 3 bases and 0 bases, there was a span of 17 bases. Germline assignment: CDR1 KGHDR and CDR2 SFDVKD.

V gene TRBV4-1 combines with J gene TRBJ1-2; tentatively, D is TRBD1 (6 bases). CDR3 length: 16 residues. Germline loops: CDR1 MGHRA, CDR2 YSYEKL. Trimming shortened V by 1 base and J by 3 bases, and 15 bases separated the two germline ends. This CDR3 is CASSQVGGRGDYGYTF. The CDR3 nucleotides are TGCGCCAGCAGCCAAGTAGGGGGGCGCGGGGACTATGGCTACACCTTC.

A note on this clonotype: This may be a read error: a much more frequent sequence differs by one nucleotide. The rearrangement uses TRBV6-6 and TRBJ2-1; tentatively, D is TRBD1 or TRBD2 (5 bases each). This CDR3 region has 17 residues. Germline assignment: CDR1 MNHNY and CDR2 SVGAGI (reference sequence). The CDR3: CASSYSRGWTSYNEQSF. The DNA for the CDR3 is TGTGCCAGCAGTTACTCACGAGGGTGGACATCCTACAATGAGCAGTCCTTC.

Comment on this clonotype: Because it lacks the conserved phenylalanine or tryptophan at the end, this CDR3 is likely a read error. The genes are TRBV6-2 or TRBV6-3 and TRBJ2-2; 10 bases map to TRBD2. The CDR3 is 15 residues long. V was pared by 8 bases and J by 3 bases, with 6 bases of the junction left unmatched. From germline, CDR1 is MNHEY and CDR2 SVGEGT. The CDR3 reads CASPPLAGDTGELFL. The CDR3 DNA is TGTGCCAGCCCCCCCCTAGCGGGAGACACCGGGGAGCTGTTTCTT.

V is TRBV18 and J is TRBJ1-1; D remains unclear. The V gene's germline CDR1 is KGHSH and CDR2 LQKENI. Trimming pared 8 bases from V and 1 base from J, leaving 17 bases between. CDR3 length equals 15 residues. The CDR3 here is CASTPGEGRNTEAFF. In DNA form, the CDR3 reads TGTGCCAGCACCCCAGGTGAAGGAAGGAACACTGAAGCTTTCTTT.

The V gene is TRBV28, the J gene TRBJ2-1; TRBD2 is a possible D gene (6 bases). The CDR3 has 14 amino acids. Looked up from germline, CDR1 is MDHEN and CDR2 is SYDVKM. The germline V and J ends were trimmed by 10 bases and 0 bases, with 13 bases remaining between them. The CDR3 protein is CATAGRGSYNEQFF. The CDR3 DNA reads TGTGCCACCGCGGGAAGGGGCTCCTACAATGAGCAGTTCTTC.

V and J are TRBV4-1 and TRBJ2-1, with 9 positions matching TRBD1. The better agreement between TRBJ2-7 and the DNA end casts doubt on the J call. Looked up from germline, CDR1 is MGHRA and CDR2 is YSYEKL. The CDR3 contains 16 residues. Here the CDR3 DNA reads TGCGCCAGCAGCCAACCCGGGACAGGGACTTACAATGAGCAGTACTTC. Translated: CASSQPGTGTYNEQYF.

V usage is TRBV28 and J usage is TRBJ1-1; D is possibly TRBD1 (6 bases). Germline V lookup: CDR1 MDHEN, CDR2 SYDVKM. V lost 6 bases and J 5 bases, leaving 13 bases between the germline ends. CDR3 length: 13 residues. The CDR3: CASSPGTPTEAFF. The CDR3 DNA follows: TGTGCCAGCAGCCCCGGGACACCAACTGAAGCTTTCTTT.